This T cell receptor (beta chain) was documented in a study of T cells in Graves' hyperthyroidism and ophthalmopathy. Study-level points and caveats: Most thyroid clonotypes expanded above 0.001 appeared in blood too. Ophthalmopathy was model-predicted a median about 6.7 months pre-onset.

Germline V gene data show CDR1 as SGDLS and CDR2 as YYNGEE. The CDR3 covers 19 residues. V was clipped by 1 base and J by 5 bases; unmatched bases: 11. To note about this clonotype: Its target is not known.

Using around 10 ml of fresh peripheral blood, PBMCs were prepared. Researchers took RNA transcripts and amplified the TCR beta CDR3 regions from them. HTBI primers drove first-round RT-PCR of the TCR CDR3. TCRdb independently ran MiXCR on the multiplex PCR reads; one entry per CDR3 protein. The table records some 620,000 distinct CDR3 sequences, around 15% of them present only once. The gene calls are TRBV9 and TRBJ2-1, with 14 bases fitting TRBD2. The material sequenced was blood. The receptor comes from a young woman with Graves' hyperthyroidism. CDR3 amino acids: CASSVRLAGGPGNNNEQFF. CDR3 in DNA: TGTGCCAGCAGCGTAAGACTAGCGGGAGGGCCGGGTAACAACAATGAGCAGTTCTTC.